This T cell receptor beta chain came from a study of blood T cell repertoires in COVID-19. Turning to the study itself: Sites across the United States, Italy and Spain contributed samples from acute and convalescent COVID-19.

In the source study's methods: Estimation of nucleated cell counts was performed using reference gene primer amplification. TCRdb's copy holds only in-frame clones and misses some; the assay was immunoSEQ multiplex PCR. D and trimming come from the DNA, and the V and J calls and clone size come from that table. The sample includes fewer than 200,000 clones, 80% of them seen just once. The germline V gene encodes CDR1 SNHLY and CDR2 FYNNEI. The CDR3 is 14 amino acids. The ends were cut back, 10 bases at V and 7 bases at J, with 22 bases in the middle. The V call is TRBV2, the J call TRBJ1-2; perhaps TRBD1 as D (5 bases). The sample comprised peripheral blood. The clonotype originates from a man aged 65 to 79 with active or convalescent COVID-19. Here the CDR3 reads CAIIQGAGYGGYTF. The CDR3 DNA reads TGTGCCATCATCCAAGGGGCAGGGTATGGTGGCTACACCTTC.